Sequencing of this T cell receptor (beta chain) was carried out in a study of T cell responses to AZD1222 COVID-19 vaccine. At the level of the study: Second-dose intervals near 4 or 12 weeks were combined. Study-level points and caveats: Clonal diversity was possibly underestimated, and white British individuals and females predominated among donors.

Germline V gives CDR1 MNHNY, CDR2 SVGAGI (reference sequence). V was shortened by 6 bases and J by 4 bases, with 10 bases between the two germline ends. There are 13 residues in the CDR3. Profiling relied on immunoSEQ multiplex PCR, and the TCRdb table lists in-frame clones only, not all of them. The sample yields fewer than 150,000 clones, roughly 88% seen once. Notes on this clone: Its target is unknown.

The chain employs TRBV6-6 and TRBJ1-5; D is undetermined. The material was peripheral blood, obtained on day 0 of AZD1222 vaccination. The TCR was taken from an adult in good health. This chain's CDR3 is CASSWGINQPQHF. In DNA, the CDR3 is TGTGCCAGCAGCTGGGGTATTAATCAGCCCCAGCATTTT.